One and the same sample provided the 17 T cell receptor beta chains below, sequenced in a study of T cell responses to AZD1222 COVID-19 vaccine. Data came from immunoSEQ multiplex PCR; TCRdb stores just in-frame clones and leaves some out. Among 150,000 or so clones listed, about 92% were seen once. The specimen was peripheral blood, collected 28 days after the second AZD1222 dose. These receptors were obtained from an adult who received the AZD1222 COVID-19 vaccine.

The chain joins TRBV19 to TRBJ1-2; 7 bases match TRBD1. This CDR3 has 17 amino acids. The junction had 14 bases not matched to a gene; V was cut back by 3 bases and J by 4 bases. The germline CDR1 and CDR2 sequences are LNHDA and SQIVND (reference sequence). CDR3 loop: CASSIGGTATLGYGYTF. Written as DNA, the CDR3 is TGTGCCAGTAGTATTGGAGGGACAGCCACCCTAGGCTATGGCTACACCTTC.

The CDR3 DNA is TGCGCCAGCAGCTTGGAACCGAGTAATGAAAAACTGTTTTTT. Translating gives CASSLEPSNEKLFF. The V gene is TRBV5-1, the J gene TRBJ1-4; D is unclear. Looked up from germline, CDR1 is SGHRS and CDR2 is YFSETQ. V gave up 0 bases and J gave up 4 bases, with 7 bases separating them. This CDR3 contains 14 residues.

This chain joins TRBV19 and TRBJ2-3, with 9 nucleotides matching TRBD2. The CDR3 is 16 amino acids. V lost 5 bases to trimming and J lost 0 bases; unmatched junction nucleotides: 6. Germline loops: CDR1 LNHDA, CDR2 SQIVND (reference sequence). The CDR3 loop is CASSPQTSGSTDTQYF. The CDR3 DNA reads TGTGCCAGTAGTCCCCAGACTAGCGGTAGCACAGATACGCAGTATTTT.

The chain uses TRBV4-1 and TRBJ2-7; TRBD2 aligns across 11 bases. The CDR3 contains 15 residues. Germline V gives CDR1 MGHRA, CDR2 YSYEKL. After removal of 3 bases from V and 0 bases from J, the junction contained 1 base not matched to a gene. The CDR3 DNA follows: TGCGCCAGCAGCCAGGGACTAGCGGTCTCCTACGAGCAGTACTTC. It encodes CASSQGLAVSYEQYF.

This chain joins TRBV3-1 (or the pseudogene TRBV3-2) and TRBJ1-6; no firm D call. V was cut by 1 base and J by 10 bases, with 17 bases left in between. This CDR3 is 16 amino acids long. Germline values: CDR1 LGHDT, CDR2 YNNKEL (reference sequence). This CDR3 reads CASSQGLLQAQSPLHF. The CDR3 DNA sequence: TGTGCCAGCAGCCAAGGTTTGTTGCAGGCCCAATCACCCCTCCACTTT.

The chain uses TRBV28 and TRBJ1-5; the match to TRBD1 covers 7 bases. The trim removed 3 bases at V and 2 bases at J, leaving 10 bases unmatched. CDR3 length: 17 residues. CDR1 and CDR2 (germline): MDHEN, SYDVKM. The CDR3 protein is CASSFYTQGVGNQPQHF. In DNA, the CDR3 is TGTGCCAGCAGTTTTTACACCCAGGGGGTAGGCAATCAGCCCCAGCATTTT. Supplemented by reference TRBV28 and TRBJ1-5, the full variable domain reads DVKVTQSSRYLVKRTGEKVFLECVQDMDHENMFWYRQDPGLGLRLIYFSYDVKMKEKGDIPEGYSVSREKKERFSLILESASTNQTSMYLCASSFYTQGVGNQPQHFGDGTRLSIL.

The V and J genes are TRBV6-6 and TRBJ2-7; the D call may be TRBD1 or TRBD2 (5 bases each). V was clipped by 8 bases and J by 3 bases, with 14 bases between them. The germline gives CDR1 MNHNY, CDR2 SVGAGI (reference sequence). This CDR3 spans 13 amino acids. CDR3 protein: CASLGTGDYEQYF. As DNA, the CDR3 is TGTGCCAGCCTTGGGACCGGTGACTACGAGCAGTACTTC.

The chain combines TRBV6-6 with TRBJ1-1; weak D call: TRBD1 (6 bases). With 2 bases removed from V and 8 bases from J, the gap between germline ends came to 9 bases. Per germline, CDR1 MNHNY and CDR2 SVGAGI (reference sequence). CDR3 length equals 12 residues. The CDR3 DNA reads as TGTGCCAGCAGTTACGCTCAGGGGGAAGCTTTCTTT. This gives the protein CASSYAQGEAFF.

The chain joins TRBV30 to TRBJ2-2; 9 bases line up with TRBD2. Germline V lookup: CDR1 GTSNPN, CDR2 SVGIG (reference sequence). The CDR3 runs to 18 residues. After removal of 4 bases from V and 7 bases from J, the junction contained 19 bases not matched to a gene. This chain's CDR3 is CAWNVLVLAGFSGGELFF. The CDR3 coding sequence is TGTGCCTGGAACGTTCTGGTCCTAGCGGGGTTCTCAGGCGGGGAGCTGTTTTTT.

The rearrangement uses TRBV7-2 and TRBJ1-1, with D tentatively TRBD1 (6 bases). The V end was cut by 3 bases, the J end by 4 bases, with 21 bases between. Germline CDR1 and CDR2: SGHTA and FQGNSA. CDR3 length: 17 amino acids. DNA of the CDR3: TGTGCCAGCAGCTTGGCTTTCGCTCGGGGGCATTTCACTGAAGCTTTCTTT. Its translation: CASSLAFARGHFTEAFF.

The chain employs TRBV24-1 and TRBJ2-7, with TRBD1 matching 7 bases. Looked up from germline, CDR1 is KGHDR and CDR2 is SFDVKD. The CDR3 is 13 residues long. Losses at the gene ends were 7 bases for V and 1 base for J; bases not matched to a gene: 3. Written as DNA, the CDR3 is TGTGCCACCAGCGGGACAGAATCCTACGAGCAGTACTTC. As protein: CATSGTESYEQYF.

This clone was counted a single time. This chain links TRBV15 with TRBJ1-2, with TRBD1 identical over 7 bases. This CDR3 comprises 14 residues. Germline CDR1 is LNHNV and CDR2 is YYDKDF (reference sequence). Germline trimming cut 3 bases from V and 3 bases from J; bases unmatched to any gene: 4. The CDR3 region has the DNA TGTGCCACCAGCAGCCCCGGGACAGACTATGGCTACACCTTC. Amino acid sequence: CATSSPGTDYGYTF.

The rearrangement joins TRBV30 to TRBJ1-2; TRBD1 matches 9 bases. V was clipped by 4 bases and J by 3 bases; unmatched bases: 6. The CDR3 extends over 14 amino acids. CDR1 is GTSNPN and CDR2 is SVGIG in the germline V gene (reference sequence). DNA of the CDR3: TGTGCCTGGATCCCCGGGACAGGGTACTATGGCTACACCTTC. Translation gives CAWIPGTGYYGYTF.

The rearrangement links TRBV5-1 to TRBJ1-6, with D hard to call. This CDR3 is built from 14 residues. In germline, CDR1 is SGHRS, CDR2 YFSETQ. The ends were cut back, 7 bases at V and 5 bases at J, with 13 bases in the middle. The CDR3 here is CASCQGDDNSPLHF. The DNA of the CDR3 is TGCGCCAGCTGCCAAGGCGACGATAATTCACCCCTCCACTTT.

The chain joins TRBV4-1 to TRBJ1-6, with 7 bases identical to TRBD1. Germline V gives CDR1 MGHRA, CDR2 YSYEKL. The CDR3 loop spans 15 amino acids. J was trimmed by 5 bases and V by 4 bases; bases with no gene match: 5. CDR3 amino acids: CASSPGQLDNSPLHF. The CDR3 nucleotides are TGCGCCAGCAGCCCGGGACAGCTAGATAATTCACCCCTCCACTTT.

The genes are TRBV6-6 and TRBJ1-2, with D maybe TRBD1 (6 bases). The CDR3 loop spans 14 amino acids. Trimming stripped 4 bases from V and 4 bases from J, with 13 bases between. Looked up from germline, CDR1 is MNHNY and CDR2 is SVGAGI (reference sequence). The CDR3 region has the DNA TGTGCCAGCAGTTCCTTACAGGGAATCTATGGCTACACCTTC. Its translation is CASSSLQGIYGYTF.

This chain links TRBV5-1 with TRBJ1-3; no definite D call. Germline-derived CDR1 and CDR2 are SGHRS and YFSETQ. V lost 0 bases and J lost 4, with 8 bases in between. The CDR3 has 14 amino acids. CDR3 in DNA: TGCGCCAGCAGCTTGGCCGGTATGGGAAACACCATATATTTT. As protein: CASSLAGMGNTIYF.